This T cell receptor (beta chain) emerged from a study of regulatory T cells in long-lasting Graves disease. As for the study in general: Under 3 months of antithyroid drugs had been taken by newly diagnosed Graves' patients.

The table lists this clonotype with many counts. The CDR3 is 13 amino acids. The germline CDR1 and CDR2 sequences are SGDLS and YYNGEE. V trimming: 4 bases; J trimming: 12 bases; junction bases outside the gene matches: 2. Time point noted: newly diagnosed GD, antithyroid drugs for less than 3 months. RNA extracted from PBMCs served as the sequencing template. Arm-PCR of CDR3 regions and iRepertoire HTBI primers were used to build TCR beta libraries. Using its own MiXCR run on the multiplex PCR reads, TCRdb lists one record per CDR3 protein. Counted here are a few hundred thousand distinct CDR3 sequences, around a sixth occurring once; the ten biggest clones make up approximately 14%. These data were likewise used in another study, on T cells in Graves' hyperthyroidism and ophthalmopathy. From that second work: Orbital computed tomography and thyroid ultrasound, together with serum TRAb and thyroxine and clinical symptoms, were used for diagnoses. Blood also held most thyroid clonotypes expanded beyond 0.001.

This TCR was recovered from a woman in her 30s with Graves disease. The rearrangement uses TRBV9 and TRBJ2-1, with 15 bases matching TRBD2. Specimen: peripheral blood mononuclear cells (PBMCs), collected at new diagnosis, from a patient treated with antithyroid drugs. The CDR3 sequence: CASSPGLAGGQFF. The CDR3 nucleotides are TGTGCCAGCAGCCCGGGACTAGCGGGGGGGCAGTTCTTC.